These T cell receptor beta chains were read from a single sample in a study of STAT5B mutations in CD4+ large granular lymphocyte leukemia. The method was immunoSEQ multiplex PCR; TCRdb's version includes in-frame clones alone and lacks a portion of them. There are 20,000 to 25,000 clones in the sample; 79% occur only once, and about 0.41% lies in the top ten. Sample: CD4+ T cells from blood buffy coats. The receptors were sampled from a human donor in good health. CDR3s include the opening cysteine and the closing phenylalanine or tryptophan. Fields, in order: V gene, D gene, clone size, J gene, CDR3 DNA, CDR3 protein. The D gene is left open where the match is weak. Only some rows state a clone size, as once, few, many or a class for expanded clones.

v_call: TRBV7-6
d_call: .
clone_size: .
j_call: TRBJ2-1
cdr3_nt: TGTGCCAGCAGCTTAGACAGGAGCTCCTACAATGAGCAGTTCTTC
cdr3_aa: CASSLDRSSYNEQFF

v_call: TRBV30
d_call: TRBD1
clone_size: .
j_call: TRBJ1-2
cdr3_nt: TGTGCCTGGAGTGGGGACAGCGGAGAAATTAACTATGGCTACACCTTC
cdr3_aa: CAWSGDSGEINYGYTF

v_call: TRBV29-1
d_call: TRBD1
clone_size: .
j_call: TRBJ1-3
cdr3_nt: TGCAGCGTAGCAGACAGGGTGTCAAACACCATATATTTT
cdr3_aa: CSVADRVSNTIYF

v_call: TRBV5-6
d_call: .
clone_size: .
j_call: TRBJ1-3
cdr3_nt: TGTGCCAGCAGCTTAGGGGTCCGCTCTGGAAACACCATATATTTT
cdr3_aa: CASSLGVRSGNTIYF

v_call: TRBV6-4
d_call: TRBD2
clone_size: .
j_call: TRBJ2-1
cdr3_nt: TGTGCCAGCAAGATCGATAGCGGGGGCGATGAGCAGTTCTTC
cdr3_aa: CASKIDSGGDEQFF

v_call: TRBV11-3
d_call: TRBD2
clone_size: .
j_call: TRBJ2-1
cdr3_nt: TGTGCCAGCAGCTTTGGTAGCGGGAACAATGAGCAGTTCTTC
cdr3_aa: CASSFGSGNNEQFF

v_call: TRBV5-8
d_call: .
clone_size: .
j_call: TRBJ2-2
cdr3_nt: TGTGCCAGCAGCTTGGAACCGGACAGCGCGAACACCGGGGAGCTGTTTTTT
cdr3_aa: CASSLEPDSANTGELFF

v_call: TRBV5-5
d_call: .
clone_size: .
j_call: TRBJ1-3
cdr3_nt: TGTGCCAGCAGCTCCGTCCGGCTGGGGGAACGCGCTGGAAACACCATATATTTT
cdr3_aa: CASSSVRLGERAGNTIYF

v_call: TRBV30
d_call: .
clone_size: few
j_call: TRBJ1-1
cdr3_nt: TGTGCCTGGTCGGATCTGTGGAACACTGAAGCTTTCTTT
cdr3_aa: CAWSDLWNTEAFF

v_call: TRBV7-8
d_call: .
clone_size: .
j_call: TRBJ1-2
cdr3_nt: TGTGCCAGCAGCCGAGAGGGCAGGGCGTACTATGGCTACACCTTC
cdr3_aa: CASSREGRAYYGYTF

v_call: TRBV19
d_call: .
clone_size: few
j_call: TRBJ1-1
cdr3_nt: TGTGCCAGTAGTAAAGCGGCCAGGGGGAACACTGAAGCTTTCTTT
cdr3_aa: CASSKAARGNTEAFF

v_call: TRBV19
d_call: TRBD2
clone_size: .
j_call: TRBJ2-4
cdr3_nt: TGTGCCAGTAGTCCGGGACTACCCCGAGCCAAAAACATTCAGTACTTC
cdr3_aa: CASSPGLPRAKNIQYF

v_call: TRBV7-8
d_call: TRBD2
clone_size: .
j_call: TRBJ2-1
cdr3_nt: TGTGCCAGCAGCTCTAGACTAGCGGGAGATGAGCAGTTCTTC
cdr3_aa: CASSSRLAGDEQFF

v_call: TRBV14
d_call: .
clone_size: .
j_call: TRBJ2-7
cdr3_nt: TGTGCCAGCAGCCGAGGAGGGTTAACAGCCACCTACGAGCAGTACTTC
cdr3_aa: CASSRGGLTATYEQYF

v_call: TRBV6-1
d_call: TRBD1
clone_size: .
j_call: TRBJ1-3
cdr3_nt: TGTGCCAGCAATGTACGACAGGGAAGAGAACACACCATATATTTT
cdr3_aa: CASNVRQGREHTIYF

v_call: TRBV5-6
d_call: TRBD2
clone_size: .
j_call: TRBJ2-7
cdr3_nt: TGTGCCAGCAGATCGGGACTAGCGGGAGTCTACGAGCAGTACTTC
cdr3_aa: CASRSGLAGVYEQYF

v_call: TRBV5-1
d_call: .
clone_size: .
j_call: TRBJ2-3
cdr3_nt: TGCGCCAGCAGTCTTAACCCCGCGGCCTACACAGATACGCAGTATTTT
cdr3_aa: CASSLNPAAYTDTQYF

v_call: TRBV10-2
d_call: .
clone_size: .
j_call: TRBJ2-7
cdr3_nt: TGCGCCAGCAGTGACCCGGCGCAGGGTTATCAGTACTTC
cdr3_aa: CASSDPAQGYQYF

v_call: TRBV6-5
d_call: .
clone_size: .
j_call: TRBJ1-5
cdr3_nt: TGTGCCAGCAGTAAACAGCAAACCAATCAGCCCCAGCATTTT
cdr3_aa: CASSKQQTNQPQHF

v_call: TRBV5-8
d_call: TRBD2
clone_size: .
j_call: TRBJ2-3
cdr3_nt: TGTGCCAGCGATACCGGGACTAGCGGGTGGGATACGCAGTATTTT
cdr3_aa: CASDTGTSGWDTQYF

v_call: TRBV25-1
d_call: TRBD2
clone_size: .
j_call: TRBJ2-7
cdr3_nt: TGTGCCATCGCGACTAGCGGATTAAAAGTGTACGAGCAGTACTTC
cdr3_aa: CAIATSGLKVYEQYF

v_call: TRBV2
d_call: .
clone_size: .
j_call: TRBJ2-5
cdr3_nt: TGCGCCAGCAGTGCAGGACCGAATAACTTAGAGACCCAGTACTTC
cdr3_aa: CASSAGPNNLETQYF

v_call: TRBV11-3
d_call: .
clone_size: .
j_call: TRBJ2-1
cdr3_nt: TGTGCCAGCAGCTTCTCGAGCACATACAATGAGCAGTTCTTC
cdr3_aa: CASSFSSTYNEQFF

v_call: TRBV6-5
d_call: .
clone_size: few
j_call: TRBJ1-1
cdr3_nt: TGTGCCAGCAGTTACGGGGGGATGAACACTGAAGCTTTCTTT
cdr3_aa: CASSYGGMNTEAFF

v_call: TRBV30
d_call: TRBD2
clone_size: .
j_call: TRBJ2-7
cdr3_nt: TGTGCCTGGAAGAGGGGGCGGTGGTTGACTAGCGGGAACACCTACGAGCAGTACTTC
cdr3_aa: CAWKRGRWLTSGNTYEQYF

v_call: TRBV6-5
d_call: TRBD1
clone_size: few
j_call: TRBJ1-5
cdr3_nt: TGTGCCAGCCGGAGGGACAGGAGCCTCAATCAGCCCCAGCATTTT
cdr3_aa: CASRRDRSLNQPQHF

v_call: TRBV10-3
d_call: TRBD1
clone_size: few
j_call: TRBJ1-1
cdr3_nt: TGTGCCATCAGGGACAGGGGAAACACTGAAGCTTTCTTT
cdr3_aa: CAIRDRGNTEAFF

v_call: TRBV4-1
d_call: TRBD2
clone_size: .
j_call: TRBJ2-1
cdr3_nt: TGCGCCAGCAGCCAGATGGGACTAGCGGCCTACAATGAGCAGTTCTTC
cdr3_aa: CASSQMGLAAYNEQFF

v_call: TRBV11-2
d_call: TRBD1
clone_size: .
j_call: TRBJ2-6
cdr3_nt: TGTGCCAGCAGCTCCGGGACAGGGACGTTGGGGGCCAACGTCCTGACTTTC
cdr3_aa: CASSSGTGTLGANVLTF

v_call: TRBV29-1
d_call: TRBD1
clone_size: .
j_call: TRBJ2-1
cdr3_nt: TGCAGCGTTGGGGACAGGGCGCGGTACAATGAGCAGTTCTTC
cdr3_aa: CSVGDRARYNEQFF

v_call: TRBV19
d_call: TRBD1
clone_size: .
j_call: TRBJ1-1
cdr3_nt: TGTGCCAGTAGACCGGGACAGGGGGCGAGAACTGAAGCTTTCTTT
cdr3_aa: CASRPGQGARTEAFF

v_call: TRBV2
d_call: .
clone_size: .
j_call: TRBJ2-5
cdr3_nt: TGTGCCAGCAGTCCAGCGATGCAAGAGACCCAGTACTTC
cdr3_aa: CASSPAMQETQYF